Only one count was recorded for the clone carrying this T cell receptor beta chain. The data were obtained in a study of Graves' ophthalmopathy and Graves' hyperthyroidism. CDR3 regions of TCR beta were amplified from RNA transcripts. HTBI primers were employed in first-round RT-PCR, then a second-round multiplex PCR followed. TCRdb processed the multiplex PCR reads anew with MiXCR; each CDR3 protein has one entry. The sample holds 500,000 to 800,000 distinct CDR3 sequences, 35% to 50% seen once. Trimming cost V 0 bases and J 12 bases, with 9 bases left between them. The CDR3 contains 11 residues. Germline loops: CDR1 SGHDT, CDR2 YYEEEE.

Sequencing used peripheral blood. This rearrangement joins TRBV5-6 to TRBJ1-2; maybe TRBD1 (6 bases). This sequence originates from an adult man with Graves' ophthalmopathy. The CDR3 coding sequence is TGTGCCAGCAGCTTGGTTACAGGGAACACCTTC. Translating gives CASSLVTGNTF. Based on the CDR3 plus reference TRBV5-6 and TRBJ1-2, the full variable domain is DAGVTQSPTHLIKTRGQQVTLRCSPKSGHDTVSWYQQALGQGPQFIFQYYEEEERQRGNFPDRFSGHQFPNYSSELNVNALLLGDSALYLCASSLVTGNTFGSGTRLTVV.